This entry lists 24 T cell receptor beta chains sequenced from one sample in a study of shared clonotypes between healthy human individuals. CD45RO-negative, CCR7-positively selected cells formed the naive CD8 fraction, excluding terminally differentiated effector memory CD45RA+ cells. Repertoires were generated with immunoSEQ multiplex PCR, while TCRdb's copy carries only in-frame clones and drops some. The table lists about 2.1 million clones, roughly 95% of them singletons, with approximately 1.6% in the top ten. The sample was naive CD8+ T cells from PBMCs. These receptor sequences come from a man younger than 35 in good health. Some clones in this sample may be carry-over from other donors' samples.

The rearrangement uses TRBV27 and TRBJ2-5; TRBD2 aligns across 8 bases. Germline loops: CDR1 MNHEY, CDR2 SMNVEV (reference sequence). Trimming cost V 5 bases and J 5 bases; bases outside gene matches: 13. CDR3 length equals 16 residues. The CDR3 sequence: CASSPAAGEQGETQYF. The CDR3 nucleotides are TGTGCCAGCAGTCCCGCAGCGGGGGAGCAGGGGGAGACCCAGTACTTC.

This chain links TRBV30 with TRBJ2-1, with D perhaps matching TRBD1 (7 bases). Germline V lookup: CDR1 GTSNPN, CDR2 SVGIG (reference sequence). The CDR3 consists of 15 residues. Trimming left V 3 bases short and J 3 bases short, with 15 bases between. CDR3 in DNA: TGTGCCTGGAGCGAGGGGGCTAGCGACTACAATGAGCAGTTCTTC. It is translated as CAWSEGASDYNEQFF. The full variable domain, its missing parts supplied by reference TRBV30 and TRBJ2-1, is SQTIHQWPATLVQPVGSPLSLECTVEGTSNPNLYWYRQAAGRGLQLLFYSVGIGQISSEVPQNLSASRPQDRQFILSSKKLLLSDSGFYLCAWSEGASDYNEQFFGPGTRLTVL.

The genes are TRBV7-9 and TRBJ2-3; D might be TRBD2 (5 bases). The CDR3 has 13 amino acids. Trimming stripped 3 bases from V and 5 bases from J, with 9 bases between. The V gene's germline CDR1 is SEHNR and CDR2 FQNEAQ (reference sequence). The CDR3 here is CASSFRSGDTQYF. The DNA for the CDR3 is TGTGCCAGCAGCTTTCGCAGCGGAGATACGCAGTATTTT.

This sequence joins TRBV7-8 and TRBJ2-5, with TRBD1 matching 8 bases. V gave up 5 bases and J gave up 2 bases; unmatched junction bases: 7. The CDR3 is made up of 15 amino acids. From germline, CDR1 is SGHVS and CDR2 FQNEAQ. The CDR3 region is CASSAPRTGQETQYF. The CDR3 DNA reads TGTGCCAGCAGCGCGCCGCGGACAGGGCAAGAGACCCAGTACTTC.

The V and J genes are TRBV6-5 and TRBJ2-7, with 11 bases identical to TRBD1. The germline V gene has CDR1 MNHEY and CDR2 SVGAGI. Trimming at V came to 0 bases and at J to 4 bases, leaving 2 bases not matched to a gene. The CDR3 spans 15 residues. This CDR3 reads CASSYSGQGAYEQYF. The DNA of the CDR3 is TGTGCCAGCAGTTACTCTGGACAGGGGGCATACGAGCAGTACTTC.

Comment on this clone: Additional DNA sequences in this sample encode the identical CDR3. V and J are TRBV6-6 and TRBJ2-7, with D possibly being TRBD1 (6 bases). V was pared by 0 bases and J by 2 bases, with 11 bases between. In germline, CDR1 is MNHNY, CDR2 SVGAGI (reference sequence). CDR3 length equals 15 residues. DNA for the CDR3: TGTGCCAGCAGTTACTCGAACCCAGGGGCCTACGAGCAGTACTTC. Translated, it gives CASSYSNPGAYEQYF.

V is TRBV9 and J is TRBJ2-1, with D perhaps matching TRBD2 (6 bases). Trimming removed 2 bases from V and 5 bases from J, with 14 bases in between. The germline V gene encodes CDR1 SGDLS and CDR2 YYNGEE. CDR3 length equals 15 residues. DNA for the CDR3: TGTGCCAGCAGCGTGGGGCTAGCGCTAAACAATGAGCAGTTCTTC. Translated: CASSVGLALNNEQFF.

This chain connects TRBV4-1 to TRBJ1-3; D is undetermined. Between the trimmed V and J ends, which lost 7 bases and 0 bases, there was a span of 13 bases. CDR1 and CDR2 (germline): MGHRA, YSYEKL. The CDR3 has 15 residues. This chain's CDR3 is CASKERENSGNTIYF. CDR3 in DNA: TGCGCCAGCAAGGAGAGGGAGAACTCTGGAAACACCATATATTTT.

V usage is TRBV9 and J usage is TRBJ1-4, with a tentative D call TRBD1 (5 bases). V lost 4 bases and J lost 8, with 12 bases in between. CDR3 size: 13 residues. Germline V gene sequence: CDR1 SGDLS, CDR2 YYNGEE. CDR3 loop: CASSPGGKEKLFF. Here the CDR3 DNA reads TGTGCCAGCAGCCCCGGGGGAAAGGAAAAACTGTTTTTT. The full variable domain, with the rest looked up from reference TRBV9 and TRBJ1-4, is DSGVTQTPKHLITATGQRVTLRCSPRSGDLSVYWYQQSLDQGLQFLIQYYNGEERAKGNILERFSAQQFPDLHSELNLSSLELGDSALYFCASSPGGKEKLFFGSGTQLSVL.

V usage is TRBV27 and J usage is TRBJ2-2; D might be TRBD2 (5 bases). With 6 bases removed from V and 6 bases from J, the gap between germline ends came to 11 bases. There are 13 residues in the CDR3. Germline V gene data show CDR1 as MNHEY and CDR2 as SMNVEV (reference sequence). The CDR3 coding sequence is TGTGCCAGCAGCCGGGGAGAAGCCGGGGAGCTGTTTTTT. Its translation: CASSRGEAGELFF.

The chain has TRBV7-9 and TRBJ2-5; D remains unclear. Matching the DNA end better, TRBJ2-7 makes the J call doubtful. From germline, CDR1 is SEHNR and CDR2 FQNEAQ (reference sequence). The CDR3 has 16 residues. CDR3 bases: TGTGCCAGCAGCTTAGTTTCGGCCCCGGACTCCTACGAGCAGTACTTC. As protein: CASSLVSAPDSYEQYF.

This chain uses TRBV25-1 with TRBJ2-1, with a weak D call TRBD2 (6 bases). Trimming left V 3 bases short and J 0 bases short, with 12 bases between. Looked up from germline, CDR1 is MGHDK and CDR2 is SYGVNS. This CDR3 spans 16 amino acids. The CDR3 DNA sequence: TGTGCCAGCAGTGAGAATGGACTAACCTCCTACAATGAGCAGTTCTTC. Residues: CASSENGLTSYNEQFF. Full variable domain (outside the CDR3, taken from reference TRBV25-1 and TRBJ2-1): EADIYQTPRYLVIGTGKKITLECSQTMGHDKMYWYQQDPGMELHLIHYSYGVNSTEKGDLSSESTVSRIRTEHFPLTLESARPSHTSQYLCASSENGLTSYNEQFFGPGTRLTVL.

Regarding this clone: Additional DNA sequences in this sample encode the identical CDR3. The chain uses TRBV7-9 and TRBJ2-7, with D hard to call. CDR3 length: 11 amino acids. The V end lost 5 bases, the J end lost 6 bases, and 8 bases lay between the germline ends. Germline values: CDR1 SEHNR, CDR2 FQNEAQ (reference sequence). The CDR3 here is CASSTVGEQYF. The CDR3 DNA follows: TGTGCCAGCAGCACCGTTGGCGAGCAGTACTTC.

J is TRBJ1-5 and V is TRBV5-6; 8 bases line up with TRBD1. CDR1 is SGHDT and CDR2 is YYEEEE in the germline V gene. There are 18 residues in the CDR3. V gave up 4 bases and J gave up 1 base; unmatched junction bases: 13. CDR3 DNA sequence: TGTGCCAGCAGCAGAAGGACAGGGAAATTTGGAAGCAATCAGCCCCAGCATTTT. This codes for CASSRRTGKFGSNQPQHF.

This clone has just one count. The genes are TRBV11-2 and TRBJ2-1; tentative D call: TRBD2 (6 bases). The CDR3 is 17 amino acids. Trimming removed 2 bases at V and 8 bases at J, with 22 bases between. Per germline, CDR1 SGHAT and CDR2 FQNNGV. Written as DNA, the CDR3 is TGTGCCAGCAGCTTATTGTGGGGAGGAGGATCCGACCATGAGCAGTTCTTC. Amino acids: CASSLLWGGGSDHEQFF.

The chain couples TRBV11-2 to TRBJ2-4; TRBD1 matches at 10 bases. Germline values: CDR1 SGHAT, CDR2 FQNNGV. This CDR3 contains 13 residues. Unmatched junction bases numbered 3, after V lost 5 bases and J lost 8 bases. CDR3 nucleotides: TGTGCCAGCAGCCCGGGACAGGGGCACATTCAGTACTTC. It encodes CASSPGQGHIQYF.

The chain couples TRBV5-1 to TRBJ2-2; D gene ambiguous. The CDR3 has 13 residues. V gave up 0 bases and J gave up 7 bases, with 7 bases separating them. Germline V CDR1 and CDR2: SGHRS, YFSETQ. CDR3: CASSLVWGGELFF. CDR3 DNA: TGCGCCAGCAGCTTGGTGTGGGGCGGGGAGCTGTTTTTT. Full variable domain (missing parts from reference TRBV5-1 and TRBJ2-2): KAGVTQTPRYLIKTRGQQVTLSCSPISGHRSVSWYQQTPGQGLQFLFEYFSETQRNKGNFPGRFSGRQFSNSRSEMNVSTLELGDSALYLCASSLVWGGELFFGEGSRLTVL.

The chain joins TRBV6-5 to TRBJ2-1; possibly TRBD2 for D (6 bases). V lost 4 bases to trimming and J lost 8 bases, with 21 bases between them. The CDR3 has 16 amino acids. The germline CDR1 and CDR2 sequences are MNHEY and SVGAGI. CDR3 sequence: CASSSTSGGPYDEQFF. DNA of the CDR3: TGTGCCAGCAGTTCAACCTCCGGAGGGCCTTACGATGAGCAGTTCTTC.

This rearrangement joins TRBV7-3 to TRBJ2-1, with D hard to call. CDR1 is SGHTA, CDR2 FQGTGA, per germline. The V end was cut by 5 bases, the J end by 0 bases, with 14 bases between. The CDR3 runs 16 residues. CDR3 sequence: CASSHLPAISYNEQFF. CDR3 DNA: TGTGCCAGCAGCCATCTACCGGCCATCTCCTACAATGAGCAGTTCTTC.

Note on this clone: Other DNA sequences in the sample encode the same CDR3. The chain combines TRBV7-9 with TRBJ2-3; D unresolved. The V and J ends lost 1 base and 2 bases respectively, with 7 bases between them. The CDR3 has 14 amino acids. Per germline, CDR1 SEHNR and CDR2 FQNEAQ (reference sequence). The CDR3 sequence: CASSLVVDTDTQYF. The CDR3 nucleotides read TGTGCCAGCAGCTTAGTTGTTGACACAGATACGCAGTATTTT.

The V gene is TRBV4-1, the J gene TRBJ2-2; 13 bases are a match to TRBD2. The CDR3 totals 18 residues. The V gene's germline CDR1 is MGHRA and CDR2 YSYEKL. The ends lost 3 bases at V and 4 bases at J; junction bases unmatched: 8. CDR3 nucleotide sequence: TGCGCCAGCAGCCAGGTCGGACTAGCGGGAGTCGGCACCGGGGAGCTGTTTTTT. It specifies CASSQVGLAGVGTGELFF.

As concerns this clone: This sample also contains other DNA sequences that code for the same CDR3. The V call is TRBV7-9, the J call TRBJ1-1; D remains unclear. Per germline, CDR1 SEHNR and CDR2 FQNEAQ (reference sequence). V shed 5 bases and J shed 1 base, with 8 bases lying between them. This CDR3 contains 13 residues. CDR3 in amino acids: CASSLIPNTEAFF. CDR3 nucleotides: TGTGCCAGCAGCCTGATCCCGAACACTGAAGCTTTCTTT.

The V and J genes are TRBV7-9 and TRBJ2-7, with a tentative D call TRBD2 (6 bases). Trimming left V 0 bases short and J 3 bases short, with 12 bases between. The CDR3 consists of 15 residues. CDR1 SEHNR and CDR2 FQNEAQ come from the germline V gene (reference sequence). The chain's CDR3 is CASSLARSGVYEQYF. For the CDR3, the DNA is TGTGCCAGCAGCTTAGCGCGTTCGGGGGTCTACGAGCAGTACTTC.

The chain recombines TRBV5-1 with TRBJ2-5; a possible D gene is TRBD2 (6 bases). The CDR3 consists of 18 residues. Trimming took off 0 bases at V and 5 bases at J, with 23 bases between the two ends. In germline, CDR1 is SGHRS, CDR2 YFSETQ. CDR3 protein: CASSLASGGIVSGETQYF. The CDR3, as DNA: TGCGCCAGCAGCTTGGCTTCAGGCGGGATAGTTTCAGGGGAGACCCAGTACTTC.